This TCR beta chain was obtained from a study of beta chain features in type 1 diabetes. The CDR3 extends over 12 amino acids. Looked up from germline, CDR1 is LNHNV and CDR2 is YYDKDF (reference sequence). Trimming took 5 bases from V and 3 from J, leaving 8 bases between them. All of the isolated RNA was reverse transcribed, so expressed TCRB transcripts were sequenced. TCRdb keeps only in-frame clones here, not all; method: immunoSEQ multiplex PCR. The sample comprises about 900,000 clones, roughly 17% of which are singletons, and roughly 0.025% rests with the top ten. The sequenced sample was naive CD4+ T cells from blood. The rearrangement uses TRBV15 and TRBJ2-7; no clear D gene. This clonotype originated in a woman aged 18-29 years in good health. In DNA form, the CDR3 reads TGTGCCACCAGCTTCCCGGACTACGAGCAGTACTTC. It is translated as CATSFPDYEQYF.